This T cell receptor beta chain was obtained from a study of blood T cell repertoires in COVID-19. On the study more broadly: COVID-19 samples from acute and convalescent phases originated in the United States, Italy and Spain. Nucleic acid was either cDNA or gDNA, and it came from T cells, B-cell-depleted T cells, or PBMCs.

CDR1 is KGHSH and CDR2 is LQKENI in the germline V gene. The V and J ends lost 5 bases and 2 bases respectively, with 10 bases between them. This CDR3 region has 15 residues. How the authors handled the data: Amplification of reference gene primers was used by the study to estimate nucleated cell counts. Only in-frame clones appear in the TCRdb table, and some are missing; sequencing was by immunoSEQ multiplex PCR. Clonal size and the V and J genes are those of that table, whereas D and trimming came from the DNA. This table holds under 250,000 clones, about 81% found once. The chain carries TRBV18 and TRBJ2-6; D is undetermined. The TCR comes from an older woman with COVID-19, enrolled during active disease. Sequenced sample: peripheral blood. The CDR3 nucleotides read TGTGCCAGCTCATCCTCGAGAACTGGGGCCAACGTCCTGACTTTC. Translated: CASSSSRTGANVLTF.